This T cell receptor beta chain was obtained from a study of early T cells in non-severe SARS-CoV-2 infection. Overall study context: Sequencing input comprised bulk RNA from unsorted whole blood; chain pairing was not available. Points from the study as a whole: Comparison of clonotypes with VDJdb favored anti-spike CD8 responses while missing private and CD4 specificities.

Looked up from germline, CDR1 is MNHEY and CDR2 is SMNVEV (reference sequence). The V gene lost 6 bases and the J gene lost 7 bases, with 19 bases spanning the gap. The length of the CDR3 is 15 residues. This clonotype has just a few counts. Its specificity is unknown. Unique molecular identifiers (one per individual cDNA molecule) were attached. TCRdb redid the calling of the 5' RACE reads with MiXCR, one entry per CDR3 protein. Of tens of thousands of distinct CDR3 sequences listed, roughly an eighth are singletons. The TCR comes from an adult who was a healthcare worker with PCR-confirmed SARS-CoV-2 infection or an uninfected control (not recorded which). The rearrangement links TRBV27 to TRBJ1-5, with D possibly matching TRBD1 (6 bases). The specimen sequenced was whole blood. CDR3 residues: CASSQWPGAGQPQHF. The CDR3 DNA reads as TGTGCCAGCAGCCAATGGCCGGGGGCAGGGCAGCCCCAGCATTTT.